The clone carrying this T cell receptor beta chain was seen a few times. What it binds is not known. For the second PCR, which ran for about 6 to 12 cycles, a sample-barcoded 5' primer and a J-beta primer mix were used. The template-switch adaptor, which had 12 random nucleotides, put a tag on each cDNA molecule. TCRdb ran MiXCR on the 5' RACE reads and lists one entry per CDR3 protein. The repertoire holds about 630,000 distinct CDR3 sequences, with roughly 20% as singletons. This entry is derived from a study of blood T cells in healthy people across ages. The study's findings and limits: Diversity was higher, and naive CD4+ cells more numerous, in long-lived donors than in aged donors.

A minimum of 6 micrograms of total RNA was extracted per sample. This clonotype was sampled from a man aged 70 or older in good health. The sequencing sample was made of blood.

The CDR3 DNA reads as TGCAGTGCTAGGAGCCCTAGCGGGAGCACCGGGGAGCTGTTTTTT. It translates to CSARSPSGSTGELFF. This chain connects TRBV20-1 to TRBJ2-2, with TRBD2 identical over 10 bases. The CDR3 consists of 15 residues. V shed 3 bases, J shed 4 bases, and the junction held 5 bases outside the gene matches. Germline CDR1 is DFQATT and CDR2 is SNEGSKA (reference sequence).